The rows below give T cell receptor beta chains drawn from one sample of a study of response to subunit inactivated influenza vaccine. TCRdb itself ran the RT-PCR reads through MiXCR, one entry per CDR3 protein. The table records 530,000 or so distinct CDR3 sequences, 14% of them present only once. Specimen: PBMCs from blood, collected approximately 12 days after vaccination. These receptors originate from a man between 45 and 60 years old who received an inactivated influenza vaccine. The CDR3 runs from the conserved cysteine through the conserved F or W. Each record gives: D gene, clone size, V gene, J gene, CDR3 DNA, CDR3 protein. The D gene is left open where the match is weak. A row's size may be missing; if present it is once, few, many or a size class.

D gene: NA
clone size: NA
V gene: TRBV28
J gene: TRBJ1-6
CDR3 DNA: TGTGCCAGCAGTTTAGCTGGCAGACTTAATTCACCCCTCCCCTTT
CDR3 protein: CASSLAGRLNSPLPF

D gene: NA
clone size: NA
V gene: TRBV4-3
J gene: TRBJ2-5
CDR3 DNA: TGCGCCAGCAGCCAGGGGCAGCCCCCAAGGAGGGAGACCCAGTACTTC
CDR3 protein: CASSQGQPPRRETQYF

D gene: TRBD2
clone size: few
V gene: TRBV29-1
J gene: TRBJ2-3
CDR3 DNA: TGCAGCGTTGTGCGGGAGTACACAGATACGCAGTATTTT
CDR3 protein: CSVVREYTDTQYF

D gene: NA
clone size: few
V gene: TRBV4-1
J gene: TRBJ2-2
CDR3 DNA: TGCGCCAGCAGCCAAGGTGGGCTGGGCGGGGAGCTGTTTTTT
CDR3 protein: CASSQGGLGGELFF

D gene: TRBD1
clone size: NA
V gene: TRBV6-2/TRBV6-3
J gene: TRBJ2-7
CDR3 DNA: TGTGCCAGCAGTCCACACCGGACAGGGGGCGAAGAGCAGTACTTC
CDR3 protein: CASSPHRTGGEEQYF

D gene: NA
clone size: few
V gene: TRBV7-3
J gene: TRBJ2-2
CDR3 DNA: TGTGCCAGCAGCTTACCCAGGACTGGCATTGACACCGGGGAGCTGTTTTTT
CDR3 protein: CASSLPRTGIDTGELFF

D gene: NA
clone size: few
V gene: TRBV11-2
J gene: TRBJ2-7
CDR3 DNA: TGTGCCAGCAGCCCCAGAGCCGACGCGGCCTACGAGCAGTACTTC
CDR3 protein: CASSPRADAAYEQYF

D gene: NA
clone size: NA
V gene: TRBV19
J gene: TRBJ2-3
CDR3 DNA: TGTGCCAGTAGTATCCCAGGACAGCGTCTCACAGATACGCAGTATTTT
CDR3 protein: CASSIPGQRLTDTQYF

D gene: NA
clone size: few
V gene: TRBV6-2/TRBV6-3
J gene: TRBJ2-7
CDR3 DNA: TGTGCCAGCAGTTCTCCGGACAGAGATGACTACGAGCAGTACTTC
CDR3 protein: CASSSPDRDDYEQYF

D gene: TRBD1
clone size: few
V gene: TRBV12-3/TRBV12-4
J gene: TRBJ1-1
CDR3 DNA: TGTGCCAGCAGTCCCCAGGGGGCAACTGAAGCTTTCTTT
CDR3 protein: CASSPQGATEAFF

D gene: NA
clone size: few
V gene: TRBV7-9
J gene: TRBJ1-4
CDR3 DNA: TGTGCCAGCAGCTTAGAGGACTATACAGGGTCTAATGAAAAACTGTTTTTT
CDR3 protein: CASSLEDYTGSNEKLFF

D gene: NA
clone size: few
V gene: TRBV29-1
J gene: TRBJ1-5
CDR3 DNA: TGCAGCGTTGCCGGCCAGCCCAATCAGCCCCAGCATTTT
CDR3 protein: CSVAGQPNQPQHF

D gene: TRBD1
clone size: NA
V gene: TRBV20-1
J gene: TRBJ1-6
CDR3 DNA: TGCAGTCTTCAGGGGGCAAATTCACCCCTCCACTTT
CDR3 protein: CSLQGANSPLHF

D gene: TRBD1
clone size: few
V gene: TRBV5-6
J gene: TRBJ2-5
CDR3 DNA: TGTGCCAGCAGACGGTATACAGGGGAGAAGGAGACCCAGTACTTC
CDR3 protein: CASRRYTGEKETQYF

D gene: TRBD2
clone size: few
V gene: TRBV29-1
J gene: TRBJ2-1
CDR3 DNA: TGCAGCGCCCAGGGGACTAGCGGGAGGAATGAGCAGTTCTTC
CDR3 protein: CSAQGTSGRNEQFF

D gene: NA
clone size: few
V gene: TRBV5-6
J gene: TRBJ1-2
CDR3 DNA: TGTGCCAGCAGCTTGGGGCGAGGGGGTTCTTACTATGGCTACACCTTC
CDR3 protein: CASSLGRGGSYYGYTF

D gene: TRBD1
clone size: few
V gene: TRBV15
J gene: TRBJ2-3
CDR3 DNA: TGTGCCACCAGCATGGGCCAGGGGGCTTTCACAGATACGCAGTATTTT
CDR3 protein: CATSMGQGAFTDTQYF

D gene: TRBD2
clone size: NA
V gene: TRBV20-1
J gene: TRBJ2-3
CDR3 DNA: TGCAGTGCTAGGGCCTTGGGAGCGGGGTACTCAGATACGCAGTATTTT
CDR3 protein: CSARALGAGYSDTQYF

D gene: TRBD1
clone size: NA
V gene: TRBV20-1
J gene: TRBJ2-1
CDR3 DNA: TGCAGTGCAGCCGGAAGGACAGGGGGGAGTGAGCAGTTCTTC
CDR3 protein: CSAAGRTGGSEQFF

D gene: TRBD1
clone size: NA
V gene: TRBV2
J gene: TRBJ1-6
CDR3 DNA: TGTGCCAGCAGTGTTGAGCAGGGGGTCTCACCCCTCCACTTT
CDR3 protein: CASSVEQGVSPLHF

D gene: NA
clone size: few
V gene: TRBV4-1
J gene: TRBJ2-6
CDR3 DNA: TGCGCCAGCAGCCAAGTATTGATCTCTGGGGCCAACGTCCTGACTTTC
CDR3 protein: CASSQVLISGANVLTF

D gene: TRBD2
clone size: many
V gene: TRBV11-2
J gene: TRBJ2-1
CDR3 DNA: TGTGCCAGCAGCTTAGTCGTCGCGGGGGCCTACAATGAGCAGTTCTTC
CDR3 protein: CASSLVVAGAYNEQFF

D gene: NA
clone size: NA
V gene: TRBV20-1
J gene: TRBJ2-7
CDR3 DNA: TGCAGTGCTAGTTGGGCGGACAGCCCCTACGAGCAGTACTTC
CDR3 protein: CSASWADSPYEQYF

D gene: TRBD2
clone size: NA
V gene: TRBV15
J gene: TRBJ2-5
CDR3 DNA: TGTGCCACCAGCAGAAGTACTAGCGGACAAGAGACCCAGTACTTC
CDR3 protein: CATSRSTSGQETQYF

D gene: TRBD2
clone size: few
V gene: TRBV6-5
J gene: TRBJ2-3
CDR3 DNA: TGTGCCAGCAGTTACTCGTCTAGCGGGAGATCAGATACGCAGTATTTT
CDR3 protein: CASSYSSSGRSDTQYF

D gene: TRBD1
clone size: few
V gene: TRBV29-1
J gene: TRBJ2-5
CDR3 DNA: TGCAGCGTCACAGGACAGGGTAATATTGTGGAGACCCAGTACTTC
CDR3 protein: CSVTGQGNIVETQYF

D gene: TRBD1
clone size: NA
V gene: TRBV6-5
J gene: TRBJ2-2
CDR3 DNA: TGTGCCAGCAGTTCACGGGCGGGACAGGGCAGCGGGGAGCTGTTTTTT
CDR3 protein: CASSSRAGQGSGELFF

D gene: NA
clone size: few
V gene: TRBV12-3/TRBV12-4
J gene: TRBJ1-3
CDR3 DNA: TGTGCCAGCAGTTTTCGTAGGACAATCTCTGGAAACACCATATATTTT
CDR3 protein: CASSFRRTISGNTIYF

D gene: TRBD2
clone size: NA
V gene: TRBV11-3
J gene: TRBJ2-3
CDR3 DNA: TGTGCCAGCAGCTTGGATAGCGGGGCGGGGGATACGCAGTATTTT
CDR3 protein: CASSLDSGAGDTQYF

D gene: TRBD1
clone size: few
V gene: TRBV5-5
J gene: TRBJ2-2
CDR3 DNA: TGTGCCAGCAGCTTTACCGGGACAGGGATCACCGGGGAGCTGTTTTTT
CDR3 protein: CASSFTGTGITGELFF

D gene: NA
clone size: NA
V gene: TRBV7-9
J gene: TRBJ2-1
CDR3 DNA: TGTGCCAGCAACATCCCTCCCAATGAGCAGTTCTTC
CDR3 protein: CASNIPPNEQFF

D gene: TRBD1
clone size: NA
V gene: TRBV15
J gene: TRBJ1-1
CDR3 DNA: TGTGCCACCAGCAGAAGACAGGGTAAAGACACTGAAGCTTTCTTT
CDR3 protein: CATSRRQGKDTEAFF

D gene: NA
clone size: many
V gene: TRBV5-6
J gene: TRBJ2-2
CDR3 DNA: TGTGCCAGCAGCGTATTACCCGGGGAGCTGTTTTTT
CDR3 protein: CASSVLPGELFF

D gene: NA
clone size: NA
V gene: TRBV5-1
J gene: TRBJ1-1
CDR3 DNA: TGCGCCAGCAGCTTCAGGAGGGATATGAACACTGAAGCTTTCTTT
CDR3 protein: CASSFRRDMNTEAFF

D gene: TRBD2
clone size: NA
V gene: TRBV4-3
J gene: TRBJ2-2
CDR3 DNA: TGCGCCAGCAGCCAAGAGCCCCAAGGACTAGCGGGACCGCGGGAGCTGTTTTTT
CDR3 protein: CASSQEPQGLAGPRELFF

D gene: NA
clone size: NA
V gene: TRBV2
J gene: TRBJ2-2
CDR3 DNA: TGTGCCAGCATGGGGACCGGGGAGCTGTTTTTT
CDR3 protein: CASMGTGELFF

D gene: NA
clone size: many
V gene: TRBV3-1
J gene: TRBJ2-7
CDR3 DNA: TGTGCCAGCAGCCAAGATCGACAGCCTTTCTACGAGCAGTACTTC
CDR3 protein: CASSQDRQPFYEQYF

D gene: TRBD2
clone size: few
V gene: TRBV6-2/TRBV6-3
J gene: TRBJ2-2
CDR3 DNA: TGTGCCAGCAGTTACCCCCGGGACTACCAAAATAACCGGAACACCGGGGAGCTGTTTTTT
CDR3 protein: CASSYPRDYQNNRNTGELFF

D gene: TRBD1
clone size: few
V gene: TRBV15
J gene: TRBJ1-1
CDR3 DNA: TGTGCCACCAGCGGAGCAGGGGGCACTGAAGCTTTCTTT
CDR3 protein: CATSGAGGTEAFF

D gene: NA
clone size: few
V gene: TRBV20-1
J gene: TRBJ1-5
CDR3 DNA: TGCAGTGCTAGAGTTCTCGACGGTAAATCTGATCAGCCCCAGCATTTT
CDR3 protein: CSARVLDGKSDQPQHF

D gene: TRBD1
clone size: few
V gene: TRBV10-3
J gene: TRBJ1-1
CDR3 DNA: TGTGCCATCAGTGTCTTATCCGGGACAGGGGTACCTGAAGCTTTCTTT
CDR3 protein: CAISVLSGTGVPEAFF

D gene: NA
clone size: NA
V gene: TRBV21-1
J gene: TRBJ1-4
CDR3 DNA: TGTGCCAGCAGCGCTGAGACAGAGACGTTTGAAAAACTGTTTTTT
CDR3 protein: CASSAETETFEKLFF

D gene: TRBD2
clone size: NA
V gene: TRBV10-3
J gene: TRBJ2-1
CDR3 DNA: TGTGCCATTATGGAGACTAGCGGCAATGAGCAGTTCTTC
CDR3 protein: CAIMETSGNEQFF

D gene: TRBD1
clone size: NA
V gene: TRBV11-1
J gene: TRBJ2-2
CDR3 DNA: TGTGCCAGCAGCGCGCCGGGACAGGGGGCTCTTCGGGCCACCGGGGAGCTGTTTTTT
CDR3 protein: CASSAPGQGALRATGELFF

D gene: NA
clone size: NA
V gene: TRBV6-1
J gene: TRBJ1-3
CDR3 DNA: TGTGCCAGCGGCAGAAGCTCTGGAAACACCATATATTTT
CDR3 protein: CASGRSSGNTIYF

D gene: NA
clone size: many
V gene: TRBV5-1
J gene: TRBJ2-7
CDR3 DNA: TGCGCCAGCAGCACCTCGACAGACTACGAGCAGTACTTC
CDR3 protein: CASSTSTDYEQYF

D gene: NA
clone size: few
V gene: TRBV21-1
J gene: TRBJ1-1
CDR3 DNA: TGTGCCAGCAGCAGTTCCCGGGTCCACGGGGTATCTGAAGCTTTCTTT
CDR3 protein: CASSSSRVHGVSEAFF